What follows describes a single TCR beta chain. Together with a sample-barcoded 5' primer, a J-beta primer mix was included in a second PCR lasting roughly 6 to 12 cycles. TCRdb reanalysed the 5' RACE reads using MiXCR and keeps one entry per CDR3 protein. The table has about 1.5 million distinct CDR3 sequences, roughly 43% seen once; the top ten hold about 4.1%. The sample is drawn from a study of blood T cells in healthy people across ages. V shed 2 bases and J shed 4 bases, with 12 bases lying between them. The germline gives CDR1 SGDLS, CDR2 YYNGEE. This CDR3 region has 14 residues. Sequenced material: blood. The origin of this receptor is a woman between 18 and 29 years old in good health. This rearrangement joins TRBV9 to TRBJ1-2, with D possibly TRBD1 on 5 matching bases. CDR3 DNA: TGTGCCAGCAGCGTGGGGGGAGGGAGCTATGGCTACACCTTC. This translates into CASSVGGGSYGYTF.